A single sample gave rise to the 29 T cell receptor beta chains below, sequenced in a study of early T cells in non-severe SARS-CoV-2 infection. Using its own MiXCR run on the 5' RACE reads, TCRdb lists one record per CDR3 protein. The sample lists about 57,000 distinct CDR3 sequences, roughly 10% occurring once. The sequenced sample consisted of whole blood. The receptors were sampled from an adult who was a healthcare worker with PCR-confirmed SARS-CoV-2 infection or an uninfected control (not recorded which).

This clonotype was seen a handful of times. The V call is TRBV12-3 or TRBV12-4, the J call TRBJ1-1, with D uncertain. The CDR3 has 15 residues. Deletions cut 6 bases from V and 0 bases from J, with 14 bases between. CDR3 sequence reads: CASSSQHTMNTEAFF. The CDR3 DNA follows: TGTGCCAGCAGCTCCCAACATACCATGAACACTGAAGCTTTCTTT.

This clonotype appeared many times. This sequence joins TRBV29-1 and TRBJ2-1; 7 nucleotides match TRBD2. The CDR3 is made up of 14 amino acids. From germline, CDR1 is SQVTM and CDR2 ANQGSEA. V was clipped by 6 bases and J by 4 bases; unmatched bases: 9. DNA of the CDR3: TGCAGCGTGGGGGAGCGGGGCACTTACAATGAGCAGTTCTTC. Encoded protein: CSVGERGTYNEQFF.

The rearrangement joins TRBV19 to TRBJ2-2; 8 bases agree with TRBD1. J gave up 3 bases and V 3 bases, and 6 bases lay outside the gene matches. Germline-derived CDR1 and CDR2 are LNHDA and SQIVND (reference sequence). The CDR3 loop spans 16 amino acids. The CDR3 DNA reads as TGTGCCAGTAGTATCCGGACAGGGAGAGACACCGGGGAGCTGTTTTTT. It translates to CASSIRTGRDTGELFF.

This clonotype was counted ten times or more. This rearrangement joins TRBV11-3 to TRBJ2-7, with D possibly matching TRBD2 (5 bases). The germline CDR1 and CDR2 sequences are SGHNT and YENEEA. This CDR3 has 12 amino acids. Between the trimmed V and J ends, which lost 0 bases and 6 bases, there was a span of 6 bases. The CDR3 DNA sequence: TGTGCCAGCAGCTTAGATGAGGGCGAGCAGTACTTC. Its translation: CASSLDEGEQYF.

This clonotype showed up many times. J is TRBJ1-6 and V is TRBV3-1; tentatively, D is TRBD1 (5 bases). The length of the CDR3 is 16 residues. Trimming took 2 bases from V and 6 from J, leaving 14 bases between them. Germline V gene lookup returns CDR1 LGHDT and CDR2 YNNKEL (reference sequence). CDR3 bases: TGTGCCAGCAGCCAAAACCTCGGGGGGAGTAATTCACCCCTCCACTTT. Its protein product is CASSQNLGGSNSPLHF.

This clonotype was detected a few times. CDR3 coding DNA: TGTGCCATCAGGGACAGACAGGGCTACGGCTACACCTTC. Its translation is CAIRDRQGYGYTF. V is TRBV10-3 and J is TRBJ1-2; TRBD1 agrees at 7 bases. This CDR3 has 13 amino acids. Germline trimming cut 6 bases from V and 8 bases from J; bases unmatched to any gene: 9. The germline V gene has CDR1 ENHRY and CDR2 SYGVKD.

The CDR3 nucleotides read TGCGCCAGCATGCTAGCGGGCACAGATACGCAGTATTTT. Translating gives CASMLAGTDTQYF. V is TRBV10-2 and J is TRBJ2-3; 7 nucleotides match TRBD2. Germline CDR1 reads WSHSY; CDR2 reads SAAADI. The CDR3 has 13 residues. V was clipped by 7 bases and J by 1 base; unmatched bases: 2.

The CDR3 here is CSVEQETQYF. CDR3 sequence (DNA): TGCAGCGTTGAGCAAGAGACCCAGTACTTC. The V and J genes are TRBV29-1 and TRBJ2-5; D is uncertain. This CDR3 is 10 amino acids long. Between the trimmed V and J ends, which lost 3 bases and 2 bases, there was a span of 1 base. CDR1 and CDR2 from the germline V gene are SQVTM and ANQGSEA.

A note on this clonotype: A much larger clone differs from this one at a single base, so this may be a read error. The gene calls are TRBV5-1 and TRBJ2-7; the D is unclear. The CDR3 extends over 11 amino acids. The germline V gene has CDR1 SGHRS and CDR2 YFSETQ. The CDR3 coding sequence is TGCGCCAGCATCTTGGCCCACGAGCAGTACTTC. It is translated as CASILAHEQYF.

The table lists this clonotype with a few counts. V and J are TRBV5-4 and TRBJ1-2; 9 nucleotides match TRBD1. The germline CDR1 and CDR2 sequences are SGHNT and YYREEE (reference sequence). The CDR3 spans 14 residues. J gave up 8 bases and V 0 bases, and 5 bases lay outside the gene matches. The CDR3 nucleotides read TGTGCCAGCAGCTTGGACAGGGGGCAGGGAGGCTACACCTTC. It codes for CASSLDRGQGGYTF.

Comments on this clonotype: It may be a read error: a sequence one base away is much more abundant. This chain uses TRBV18 with TRBJ2-2; D is perhaps TRBD1 or TRBD2 (5 bases each). The germline V gene has CDR1 KGHSH and CDR2 LQKENI. The CDR3 is 14 amino acids. The CDR3, as DNA: TGTGCCAGCTCACCGGGACCGTACACCGGGGAGATGTTTTTT. It yields the protein CASSPGPYTGEMFF.

This clonotype was counted between two and nine times. The V and J genes are TRBV19 and TRBJ2-2; 14 bases map to TRBD2. The CDR3 length is 17 residues. Germline loops: CDR1 LNHDA, CDR2 SQIVND (reference sequence). The J segment lost 5 bases and the V segment lost 4 bases, leaving 6 bases of the junction unmatched. The CDR3 DNA reads as TGTGCCAGTAGTACTCCCGGGACTAGCGGGAGAACCGGGGAGCTGTTTTTT. It yields the protein CASSTPGTSGRTGELFF. Complete variable domain (other parts from reference TRBV19 and TRBJ2-2): DGGITQSPKYLFRKEGQNVTLSCEQNLNHDAMYWYRQDPGQGLRLIYYSQIVNDFQKGDIAEGYSVSREKKESFPLTVTSAQKNPTAFYLCASSTPGTSGRTGELFFGEGSRLTVL.

Ten or more counts support this clonotype. This chain joins TRBV5-1 and TRBJ1-1; 10 bases agree with TRBD1. This CDR3 region has 15 residues. Germline V lookup: CDR1 SGHRS, CDR2 YFSETQ. Trimming removed 0 bases from V and 4 bases from J; junction bases left unmatched: 3. In nucleotides, the CDR3 is TGCGCCAGCAGCTTGGTGGGGACAGGGGTCACTGAAGCTTTCTTT. Its translation is CASSLVGTGVTEAFF. Together with reference TRBV5-1 and TRBJ1-1, the CDR3 gives the full variable domain: KAGVTQTPRYLIKTRGQQVTLSCSPISGHRSVSWYQQTPGQGLQFLFEYFSETQRNKGNFPGRFSGRQFSNSRSEMNVSTLELGDSALYLCASSLVGTGVTEAFFGQGTRLTVV.

This sequence joins TRBV11-3 and TRBJ2-5; 12 bases fit TRBD1. The CDR3 loop spans 16 amino acids. Germline V lookup: CDR1 SGHNT, CDR2 YENEEA. V lost 4 bases and J lost 5; bases outside the gene matches: 8. In nucleotides, the CDR3 is TGTGCCAGCAGCTCCGGGACAGGGGGCTTCGAGGAGACCCAGTACTTC. Translating it yields CASSSGTGGFEETQYF.

This clonotype appeared many times. The chain employs TRBV7-2 and TRBJ1-1; D might be TRBD1 (5 bases). CDR1 SGHTA and CDR2 FQGNSA come from the germline V gene. Trimming cost V 5 bases and J 4 bases, with 14 bases left between them. The CDR3 is made up of 14 amino acids. The CDR3 sequence is CASSPQSRATEAFF. CDR3 DNA: TGTGCCAGCAGCCCTCAGTCCAGGGCCACTGAAGCTTTCTTT. Full variable domain (missing parts from reference TRBV7-2 and TRBJ1-1): GAGVSQSPSNKVTEKGKDVELRCDPISGHTALYWYRQSLGQGLEFLIYFQGNSAPDKSGLPSDRFSAERTGGSVSTLTIQRTQQEDSAVYLCASSPQSRATEAFFGQGTRLTVV.

This clonotype was recorded at least ten times. The rearrangement uses TRBV27 and TRBJ2-1; unclear D gene. Germline CDR1 reads MNHEY; CDR2 reads SMNVEV (reference sequence). This CDR3 is 11 amino acids long. The germline V and J ends were trimmed by 5 bases and 9 bases, with 8 bases remaining between them. Written as DNA, the CDR3 is TGTGCCAGCAGTACATCATCTGAGCAGTTCTTC. This codes for CASSTSSEQFF.

This clonotype was seen many times. The genes are TRBV7-2 and TRBJ2-3; the D is unclear. Germline CDR1 SGHTA, CDR2 FQGNSA. The CDR3 consists of 15 residues. V was pared by 5 bases and J by 3 bases, with 15 bases between. The CDR3 loop reads CASSMTLRETDTQYF. CDR3 sequence (DNA): TGTGCCAGCAGCATGACCCTTAGAGAGACAGATACGCAGTATTTT.

This clonotype was seen many times. The chain is built from TRBV6-5 and TRBJ2-3; no firm D call. Germline V gives CDR1 MNHEY, CDR2 SVGAGI. Trimming cost V 6 bases and J 1 base, with 14 bases left between them. CDR3 size: 15 residues. In DNA, the CDR3 is TGTGCCAGCAGATCCCCCCCTAGGGGCACAGATACGCAGTATTTT. Its translation is CASRSPPRGTDTQYF.

This clonotype was picked up many times. This chain uses TRBV7-2 with TRBJ1-4; 8 bases are shared with TRBD1. Per germline, CDR1 SGHTA and CDR2 FQGNSA. The CDR3 contains 14 residues. Germline trimming cut 5 bases from V and 11 bases from J; bases unmatched to any gene: 10. The CDR3 DNA reads TGTGCCAGCAGCCCCTGGACAGGGTCGGGGAAACTGTTTTTT. Protein product: CASSPWTGSGKLFF. The complete variable domain, with remaining parts taken from reference TRBV7-2 and TRBJ1-4, reads GAGVSQSPSNKVTEKGKDVELRCDPISGHTALYWYRQSLGQGLEFLIYFQGNSAPDKSGLPSDRFSAERTGGSVSTLTIQRTQQEDSAVYLCASSPWTGSGKLFFGSGTQLSVL.

This sequence joins TRBV10-3 and TRBJ2-3, with 9 bases matching TRBD1. Germline assignment: CDR1 ENHRY and CDR2 SYGVKD. This CDR3 region has 15 residues. V dropped 7 bases and J dropped 0; count of bases not matched to a gene: 5. In DNA form, the CDR3 reads TGTGCCATCAACGCCGGGACAGGGAGCACAGATACGCAGTATTTT. Encoded protein: CAINAGTGSTDTQYF.

The sample holds many counts of this clonotype. This chain joins TRBV5-1 and TRBJ1-1, with TRBD1 as a possible D gene (5 bases). Trimming left V 4 bases short and J 3 bases short, with 13 bases between. Germline V gene lookup returns CDR1 SGHRS and CDR2 YFSETQ. The CDR3 length is 14 residues. The CDR3 sequence: CASSPNRGDTEAFF. The DNA of the CDR3 is TGCGCCAGCAGCCCCAACCGGGGGGACACTGAAGCTTTCTTT. Combining the CDR3 with reference TRBV5-1 and TRBJ1-1 gives the whole variable domain KAGVTQTPRYLIKTRGQQVTLSCSPISGHRSVSWYQQTPGQGLQFLFEYFSETQRNKGNFPGRFSGRQFSNSRSEMNVSTLELGDSALYLCASSPNRGDTEAFFGQGTRLTVV.

This clonotype was counted ten times or more. The chain has TRBV7-6 and TRBJ1-3; the match to TRBD1 covers 10 bases. The germline V gene encodes CDR1 SGHVS and CDR2 FNYEAQ. J lost 0 bases, V lost 5 bases, and 4 bases had no gene match. CDR3 length: 16 residues. In DNA, the CDR3 is TGTGCCAGCAGCCCCCGGGACAGGGGCTCTGGAAACACCATATATTTT. It codes for CASSPRDRGSGNTIYF.

This clonotype came up many times. The chain is built from TRBV20-1 and TRBJ1-3; D is unclear. The germline V and J ends were trimmed by 5 bases and 0 bases, with 8 bases remaining between them. This CDR3 has 13 amino acids. Germline lookup yields CDR1 DFQATT and CDR2 SNEGSKA (reference sequence). CDR3 region: CSAGVASGNTIYF. In DNA, the CDR3 is TGCAGTGCTGGTGTAGCCTCTGGAAACACCATATATTTT.

The chain links TRBV4-2 to TRBJ2-7, with D possibly being TRBD2 (6 bases). The V and J ends lost 0 bases and 4 bases respectively, with 13 bases between them. This CDR3 has 15 residues. Germline assignment: CDR1 LGHNA and CDR2 YNFKEQ. The CDR3 nucleotides read TGTGCCAGCAGCCAAGATCTTGTGGGACTTTACGAGCAGTACTTC. Its protein is CASSQDLVGLYEQYF.

This clonotype was observed at least ten times. V is TRBV7-6 and J is TRBJ2-7; 9 bases are shared with TRBD1. V was clipped by 5 bases and J by 3 bases; unmatched bases: 8. Germline-derived CDR1 and CDR2 are SGHVS and FNYEAQ. The CDR3 spans 15 residues. The CDR3 here is CASSLGGTGFYEQYF. DNA of the CDR3: TGTGCCAGCAGCCTAGGGGGGACAGGGTTCTACGAGCAGTACTTC.

The chain has TRBV5-6 and TRBJ2-7; no firm D call. Germline CDR1 is SGHDT and CDR2 is YYEEEE. Between the trimmed V and J ends, which lost 4 bases and 2 bases, there was a span of 16 bases. The CDR3 covers 15 residues. This CDR3 is CASSPEPATTYEQYF. The CDR3 DNA is TGTGCCAGCAGCCCCGAGCCGGCGACAACCTACGAGCAGTACTTC.

The V gene is TRBV20-1, the J gene TRBJ2-2; 8 bases align to TRBD2. Germline trimming cut 0 bases from V and 8 bases from J; bases unmatched to any gene: 8. This CDR3 contains 15 residues. Germline V lookup: CDR1 DFQATT, CDR2 SNEGSKA (reference sequence). The CDR3 DNA is TGCAGTGCTAGAGATCGGCAGCGGGAGAGGGGGGAGCTGTTTTTT. Encoded protein: CSARDRQRERGELFF.

This clonotype occurred a few times. The chain joins TRBV10-3 to TRBJ2-1; the D gene could be TRBD1 or TRBD2 (5 bases each). The CDR3 is 13 amino acids. With 10 bases removed from V and 9 bases from J, the gap between germline ends came to 19 bases. Germline loops: CDR1 ENHRY, CDR2 SYGVKD. This CDR3 is CATEVGGYPEQFF. In nucleotides, the CDR3 is TGTGCCACCGAGGTTGGGGGTTATCCTGAGCAGTTCTTC.

The chain couples TRBV9 to TRBJ2-2; 9 bases line up with TRBD2. V was pared by 3 bases and J by 4 bases, with 7 bases of the junction left unmatched. Germline V gene lookup returns CDR1 SGDLS and CDR2 YYNGEE. The CDR3 is made up of 16 amino acids. CDR3 nucleotides: TGTGCCAGCAGCGCCCAGGGACTAGCCGGCACCGGGGAGCTGTTTTTT. It translates to CASSAQGLAGTGELFF. Using reference TRBV9 and TRBJ2-2 for the parts outside the CDR3, the full variable domain is DSGVTQTPKHLITATGQRVTLRCSPRSGDLSVYWYQQSLDQGLQFLIQYYNGEERAKGNILERFSAQQFPDLHSELNLSSLELGDSALYFCASSAQGLAGTGELFFGEGSRLTVL.